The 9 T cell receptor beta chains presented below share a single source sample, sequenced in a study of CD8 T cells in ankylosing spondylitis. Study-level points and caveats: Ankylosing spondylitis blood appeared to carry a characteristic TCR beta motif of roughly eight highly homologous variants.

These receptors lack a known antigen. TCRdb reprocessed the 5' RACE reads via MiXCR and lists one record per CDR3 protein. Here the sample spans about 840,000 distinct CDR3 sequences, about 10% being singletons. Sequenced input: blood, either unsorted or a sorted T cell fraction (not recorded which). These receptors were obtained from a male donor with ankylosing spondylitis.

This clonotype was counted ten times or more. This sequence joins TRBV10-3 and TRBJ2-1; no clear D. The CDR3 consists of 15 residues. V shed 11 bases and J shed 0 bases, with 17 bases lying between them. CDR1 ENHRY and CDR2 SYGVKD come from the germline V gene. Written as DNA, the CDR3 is TGTGCCGTTAGATTAAGGTCGAGCTCCTACAATGAGCAGTTCTTC. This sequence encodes CAVRLRSSSYNEQFF.

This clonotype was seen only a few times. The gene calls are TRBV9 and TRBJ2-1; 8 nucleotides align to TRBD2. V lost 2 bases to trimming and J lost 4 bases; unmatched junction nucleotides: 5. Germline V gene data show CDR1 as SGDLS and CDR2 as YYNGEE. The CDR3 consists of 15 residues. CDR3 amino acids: CASSVQRGGYNEQFF. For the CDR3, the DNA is TGTGCCAGCAGCGTCCAACGGGGGGGGTACAATGAGCAGTTCTTC.

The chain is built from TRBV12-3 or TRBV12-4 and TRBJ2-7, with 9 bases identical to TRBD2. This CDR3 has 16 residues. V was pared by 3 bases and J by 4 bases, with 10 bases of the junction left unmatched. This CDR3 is CASSFDASGVGYEQYF. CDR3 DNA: TGTGCCAGCAGTTTCGATGCTAGCGGGGTTGGGTACGAGCAGTACTTC.

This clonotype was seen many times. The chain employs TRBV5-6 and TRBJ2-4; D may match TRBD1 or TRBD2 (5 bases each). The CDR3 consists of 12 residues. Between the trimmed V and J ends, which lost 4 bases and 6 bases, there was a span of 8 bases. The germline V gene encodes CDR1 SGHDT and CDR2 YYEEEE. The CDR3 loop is CASSQGRNIQYF. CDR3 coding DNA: TGTGCCAGCAGCCAGGGACGAAACATTCAGTACTTC.

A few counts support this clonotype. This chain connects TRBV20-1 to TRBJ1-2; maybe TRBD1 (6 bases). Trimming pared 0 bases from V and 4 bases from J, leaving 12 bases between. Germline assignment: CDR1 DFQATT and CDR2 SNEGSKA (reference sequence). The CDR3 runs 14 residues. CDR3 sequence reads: CSARDGGRGYGYTF. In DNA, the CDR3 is TGCAGTGCTAGAGATGGGGGGCGCGGCTATGGCTACACCTTC.

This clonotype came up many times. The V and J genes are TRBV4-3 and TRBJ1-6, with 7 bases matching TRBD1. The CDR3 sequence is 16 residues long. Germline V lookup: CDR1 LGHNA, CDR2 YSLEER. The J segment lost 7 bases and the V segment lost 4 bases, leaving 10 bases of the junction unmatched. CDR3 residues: CASSPQTTGFNSPLHF. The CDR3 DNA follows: TGCGCCAGCAGCCCGCAAACGACAGGGTTCAATTCACCCCTCCACTTT.

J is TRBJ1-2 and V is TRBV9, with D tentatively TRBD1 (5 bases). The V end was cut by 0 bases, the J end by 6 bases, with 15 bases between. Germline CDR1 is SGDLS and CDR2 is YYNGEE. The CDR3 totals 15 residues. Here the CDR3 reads CASSVGGQILDGYTF. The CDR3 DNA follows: TGTGCCAGCAGCGTAGGGGGCCAGATTCTTGATGGCTACACCTTC.

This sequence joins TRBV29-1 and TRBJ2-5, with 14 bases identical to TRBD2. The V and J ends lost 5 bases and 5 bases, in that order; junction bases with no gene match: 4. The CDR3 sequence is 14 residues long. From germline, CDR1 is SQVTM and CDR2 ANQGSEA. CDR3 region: CSVKTSGRVETQYF. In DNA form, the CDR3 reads TGCAGCGTTAAGACTAGCGGGAGGGTGGAGACCCAGTACTTC. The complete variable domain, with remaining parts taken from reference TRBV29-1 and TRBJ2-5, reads SAVISQKPSRDICQRGTSLTIQCQVDSQVTMMFWYRQQPGQSLTLIATANQGSEATYESGFVIDKFPISRPNLTFSTLTVSNMSPEDSSIYLCSVKTSGRVETQYFGPGTRLLVL.

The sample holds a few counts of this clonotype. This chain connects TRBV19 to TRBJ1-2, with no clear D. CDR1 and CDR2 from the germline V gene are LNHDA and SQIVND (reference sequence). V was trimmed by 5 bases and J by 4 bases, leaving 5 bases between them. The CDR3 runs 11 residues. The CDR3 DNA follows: TGTGCCAGTAGTCAACCCTATGGCTACACCTTC. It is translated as CASSQPYGYTF. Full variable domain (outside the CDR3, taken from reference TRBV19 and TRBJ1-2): DGGITQSPKYLFRKEGQNVTLSCEQNLNHDAMYWYRQDPGQGLRLIYYSQIVNDFQKGDIAEGYSVSREKKESFPLTVTSAQKNPTAFYLCASSQPYGYTFGSGTRLTVV.